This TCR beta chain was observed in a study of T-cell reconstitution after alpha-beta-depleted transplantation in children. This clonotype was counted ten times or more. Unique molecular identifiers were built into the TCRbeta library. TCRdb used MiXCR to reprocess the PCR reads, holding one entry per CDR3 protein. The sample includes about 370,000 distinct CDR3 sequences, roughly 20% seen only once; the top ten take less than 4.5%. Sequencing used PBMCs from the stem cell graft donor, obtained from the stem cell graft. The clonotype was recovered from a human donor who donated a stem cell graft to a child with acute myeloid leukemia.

DNA for the CDR3: TGCGCCAGCAGCCCCCCGGGACAGGGCGATACGCAGTATTTT. Protein sequence: CASSPPGQGDTQYF. The V gene is TRBV5-1, the J gene TRBJ2-3, with 9 nucleotides matching TRBD1. V lost 4 bases and J lost 6; bases outside the gene matches: 6. The CDR3 loop spans 14 amino acids. Germline V gene lookup returns CDR1 SGHRS and CDR2 YFSETQ.